The 31 T cell receptor beta chains in this list originate from one sample, sequenced in a study of T cell repertoires in cytomegalovirus infection. TCRdb re-analysed the reads in MiXCR, keeping a single row per CDR3 protein. The repertoire holds approximately 89,000 distinct CDR3 sequences, with 25% to 30% as singletons. These receptors lack a known antigen. The material was CD8+ T cells from cultured PBMCs, obtained from culture after CMV antigen stimulation. These receptors were taken from a human donor in good health (CMV status not recorded). Some clones in this sample may be carry-over from other donors' samples.

This clonotype was counted only a few times. The chain links TRBV6-5 to TRBJ2-1, with D perhaps TRBD2 (5 bases). V was trimmed by 5 bases and J by 4 bases, leaving 18 bases between them. The CDR3 runs 16 residues. Germline values: CDR1 MNHEY, CDR2 SVGAGI. CDR3 sequence (DNA): TGTGCCAGCAGTACGGCCCAAGCGGATTCATACAATGAGCAGTTCTTC. This translates into CASSTAQADSYNEQFF.

This clonotype was detected many times. The V and J genes are TRBV11-2 and TRBJ1-1, with D possibly being TRBD1 (5 bases). The CDR3 loop spans 14 amino acids. V shed 5 bases and J shed 4 bases, with 14 bases lying between them. In germline, CDR1 is SGHAT, CDR2 FQNNGV. CDR3 coding DNA: TGTGCCAGCAGCGAAGGGACTCGGGCCACTGAAGCTTTCTTT. Its protein is CASSEGTRATEAFF.

V and J are TRBV12-3 or TRBV12-4 and TRBJ1-2; D possibly corresponds to TRBD1 (5 bases). The CDR3 has 13 amino acids. The ends were cut back, 1 base at V and 8 bases at J, with 11 bases in the middle. CDR3 nucleotides: TGTGCCAGCAGTTTAGAGTTCGGGGGAGGCTACACCTTC. It encodes CASSLEFGGGYTF.

This clonotype was detected a few times. V and J are TRBV20-1 and TRBJ1-5; no clear D gene. Trimming removed 6 bases at V and 6 bases at J, with 12 bases between. The CDR3 runs to 12 residues. Per the germline V gene, CDR1 is DFQATT and CDR2 is SNEGSKA (reference sequence). This CDR3 reads CSADEGRQPQHF. The CDR3 bases are TGCAGTGCCGACGAGGGTCGTCAGCCCCAGCATTTT.

This clonotype was counted a few times. This chain uses TRBV29-1 with TRBJ2-3, with 7 bases lining up with TRBD2. There are 13 residues in the CDR3. In germline, CDR1 is SQVTM, CDR2 ANQGSEA. V dropped 7 bases and J dropped 3; count of bases not matched to a gene: 7. The DNA for the CDR3 is TGCAGCGCCGAAACGGGGGGAACAGATACGCAGTATTTT. Amino acid sequence: CSAETGGTDTQYF.

This clonotype came up a few times. The J gene is TRBJ2-7, the V gene TRBV2; D gene ambiguous. CDR1 is SNHLY and CDR2 is FYNNEI in the germline V gene. The CDR3 loop spans 13 amino acids. V shed 7 bases and J shed 0 bases, with 10 bases lying between them. The CDR3 spells CASNSLYSYEQYF. CDR3 coding DNA: TGTGCCAGCAACAGCCTCTACTCCTACGAGCAGTACTTC.

V and J are TRBV5-8 and TRBJ2-2; TRBD1 is a possible D gene (7 bases). V gave up 4 bases and J gave up 2 bases, with 15 bases separating them. The CDR3 is made up of 16 amino acids. Germline CDR1 reads SGHTS; CDR2 reads YDEGEE. In DNA, the CDR3 is TGTGCCAGCAGCCGATCCCAGGGGGGAAACACCGGGGAGCTGTTTTTT. Translation: CASSRSQGGNTGELFF. The full variable domain, rest sourced from reference TRBV5-8 and TRBJ2-2, is EAGVTQSPTHLIKTRGQQATLRCSPISGHTSVYWYQQALGLGLQFLLWYDEGEERNRGNFPPRFSGRQFPNYSSELNVNALELEDSALYLCASSRSQGGNTGELFFGEGSRLTVL.

The V and J genes are TRBV10-3 and TRBJ1-2; D unclear. CDR3 length: 15 residues. V was trimmed by 8 bases and J by 6 bases, leaving 22 bases between them. Germline-derived CDR1 and CDR2 are ENHRY and SYGVKD. CDR3 amino acids: CAIGFPGGVFHGYTF. Written as DNA, the CDR3 is TGTGCCATCGGATTCCCTGGTGGTGTATTTCATGGCTACACCTTC.

The chain combines TRBV7-9 with TRBJ1-1; 7 bases line up with TRBD1. Germline CDR1 is SEHNR and CDR2 is FQNEAQ (reference sequence). The V gene end was trimmed by 5 bases and the J gene end by 4 bases; junction bases not matched to a gene: 7. The CDR3 contains 14 residues. The CDR3 spells CASSTTGSVTEAFF. The CDR3 coding sequence is TGTGCCAGCAGCACGACAGGGTCGGTCACTGAAGCTTTCTTT.

The J gene is TRBJ2-3, the V gene TRBV7-6, with TRBD2 as a possible D gene (7 bases). The CDR3 is 16 amino acids. Trimming stripped 5 bases from V and 1 base from J, with 16 bases between. The germline V gene encodes CDR1 SGHVS and CDR2 FNYEAQ. CDR3 sequence reads: CASSLYRGAGTDTQYF. In DNA form, the CDR3 reads TGTGCCAGCAGCCTCTATCGGGGGGCCGGCACAGATACGCAGTATTTT.

The V and J genes are TRBV7-6 and TRBJ2-5; D is ambiguous. The CDR3 sequence is 13 residues long. Trimming took off 0 bases at V and 7 bases at J, with 9 bases between the two ends. Germline loops: CDR1 SGHVS, CDR2 FNYEAQ. The chain's CDR3 is CASSLASPGTQYF. The CDR3, as DNA: TGTGCCAGCAGCTTAGCATCGCCTGGGACCCAGTACTTC.

This clonotype was observed a few times. The chain uses TRBV7-2 and TRBJ1-2, with 10 bases identical to TRBD1. CDR3 size: 14 residues. Germline V gives CDR1 SGHTA, CDR2 FQGNSA. The V and J ends lost 4 bases and 4 bases, in that order; junction bases with no gene match: 3. For the CDR3, the DNA is TGTGCCAGCAGCTCGACAGGGGGCGCCTATGGCTACACCTTC. This sequence encodes CASSSTGGAYGYTF. Complete variable domain (other parts from reference TRBV7-2 and TRBJ1-2): GAGVSQSPSNKVTEKGKDVELRCDPISGHTALYWYRQSLGQGLEFLIYFQGNSAPDKSGLPSDRFSAERTGGSVSTLTIQRTQQEDSAVYLCASSSTGGAYGYTFGSGTRLTVV.

V is TRBV19 and J is TRBJ2-3; TRBD2 agrees at 9 bases. CDR1 is LNHDA and CDR2 is SQIVND in the germline V gene (reference sequence). The CDR3 runs 15 residues. J lost 2 bases, V lost 3 bases, and 3 bases had no gene match. CDR3 residues: CASSISSGDTDTQYF. CDR3 coding DNA: TGTGCCAGTAGTATCTCTAGCGGGGACACAGATACGCAGTATTTT.

The gene calls are TRBV19 and TRBJ1-1; D call uncertain. The V end was cut by 1 base, the J end by 8 bases, with 11 bases between. Germline assignment: CDR1 LNHDA and CDR2 SQIVND (reference sequence). This CDR3 is built from 13 residues. The CDR3 reads CASSIGDHAEAFF. In nucleotides, the CDR3 is TGTGCCAGTAGTATAGGGGATCACGCAGAAGCTTTCTTT.

The chain is built from TRBV6-6 and TRBJ2-2; TRBD1 matches at 7 bases. Germline V gene lookup returns CDR1 MNHNY and CDR2 SVGAGI (reference sequence). Unmatched junction bases numbered 1, after V lost 2 bases and J lost 7 bases. The CDR3 is 13 amino acids. CDR3: CASSYTGDGELFF. The CDR3 bases are TGTGCCAGCAGTTACACAGGGGACGGGGAGCTGTTTTTT.

This clonotype showed up many times. The gene calls are TRBV7-8 and TRBJ1-1; D uncertain. There are 15 residues in the CDR3. Germline-derived CDR1 and CDR2 are SGHVS and FQNEAQ. V lost 0 bases and J 1 base, leaving 9 bases between the germline ends. The CDR3 coding sequence is TGTGCCAGCAGCTTAGCGGCGTGGGGGAACACTGAAGCTTTCTTT. Protein sequence: CASSLAAWGNTEAFF.

Ten or more counts support this clonotype. This chain uses TRBV12-3 or TRBV12-4 with TRBJ2-3, with D possibly being TRBD1 or TRBD2 (5 bases each). V lost 4 bases to trimming and J lost 5 bases, with 16 bases between them. The length of the CDR3 is 15 residues. The CDR3 DNA reads as TGTGCCAGCAGTTGGGACGGAAGCTCGGGAGATACGCAGTATTTT. Translation: CASSWDGSSGDTQYF.

The chain employs TRBV19 and TRBJ2-3; D is undetermined. Germline-derived CDR1 and CDR2 are LNHDA and SQIVND (reference sequence). Trimming removed 3 bases from V and 2 bases from J, with 9 bases in between. This CDR3 comprises 14 residues. The CDR3 sequence: CASSMVGLTDTQYF. The CDR3, as DNA: TGTGCCAGTAGTATGGTCGGGCTCACAGATACGCAGTATTTT. Full variable domain (remainder filled in from reference TRBV19 and TRBJ2-3): DGGITQSPKYLFRKEGQNVTLSCEQNLNHDAMYWYRQDPGQGLRLIYYSQIVNDFQKGDIAEGYSVSREKKESFPLTVTSAQKNPTAFYLCASSMVGLTDTQYFGPGTRLTVL.

This clonotype was counted a single time. The V gene is TRBV19, the J gene TRBJ2-1; the match to TRBD2 covers 14 bases. The CDR3 contains 18 residues. With V trimmed by 4 bases and J by 0 bases, 5 bases remained unmatched. The germline V gene encodes CDR1 LNHDA and CDR2 SQIVND (reference sequence). CDR3 nucleotide sequence: TGTGCCAGTAGTACCGGGACTAGCGGGGGCCTCTCCTACAATGAGCAGTTCTTC. Protein sequence: CASSTGTSGGLSYNEQFF.

The rearrangement links TRBV5-1 to TRBJ1-1; a possible D gene is TRBD1 (5 bases). CDR3 length equals 17 residues. V gave up 0 bases and J gave up 0 bases, with 15 bases separating them. The germline gives CDR1 SGHRS, CDR2 YFSETQ. The CDR3 region is CASSLGADSLMNTEAFF. The CDR3 nucleotides are TGCGCCAGCAGCTTGGGGGCCGACAGCCTCATGAACACTGAAGCTTTCTTT. Drawing the rest from reference TRBV5-1 and TRBJ1-1, the complete variable domain is KAGVTQTPRYLIKTRGQQVTLSCSPISGHRSVSWYQQTPGQGLQFLFEYFSETQRNKGNFPGRFSGRQFSNSRSEMNVSTLELGDSALYLCASSLGADSLMNTEAFFGQGTRLTVV.

The genes are TRBV7-9 and TRBJ2-2; D call uncertain. Deletions cut 5 bases from V and 1 base from J, with 8 bases between. Germline CDR1 SEHNR, CDR2 FQNEAQ (reference sequence). There are 14 residues in the CDR3. CDR3 DNA: TGTGCCAGCAGCCTAAAACTGAACACCGGGGAGCTGTTTTTT. Encoded protein: CASSLKLNTGELFF.

The chain recombines TRBV12-3 or TRBV12-4 with TRBJ1-1, with D perhaps matching TRBD1 (5 bases). Trimming removed 8 bases from V and 8 bases from J, with 24 bases in between. This CDR3 spans 15 amino acids. The CDR3 sequence: CASLRWDRRMREAFF. The CDR3 nucleotides read TGTGCCAGCCTCCGGTGGGACCGCAGGATGCGAGAAGCTTTCTTT.

The chain couples TRBV12-3 or TRBV12-4 to TRBJ1-1; D unresolved. V lost 4 bases to trimming and J lost 2 bases, with 8 bases between them. The CDR3 totals 13 residues. The CDR3 DNA sequence: TGTGCCAGCAGTTCCCTTGGAAACACTGAAGCTTTCTTT. Translation gives CASSSLGNTEAFF.

There are a few counts of this clonotype. The rearrangement joins TRBV5-4 to TRBJ2-1, with D possibly being TRBD1 (6 bases). The CDR3 has 15 amino acids. CDR1 and CDR2 from the germline V gene are SGHNT and YYREEE (reference sequence). The V gene lost 4 bases and the J gene lost 4 bases, with 15 bases spanning the gap. CDR3 amino acids: CASSLRQAGYNEQFF. The CDR3 nucleotides read TGTGCCAGCAGCCTGCGACAGGCAGGATACAATGAGCAGTTCTTC.

This rearrangement joins TRBV2 to TRBJ1-1; D is unresolved. The germline CDR1 and CDR2 sequences are SNHLY and FYNNEI. This CDR3 comprises 17 residues. Trimming cost V 0 bases and J 1 base, with 15 bases left between them. In DNA form, the CDR3 reads TGTGCCAGCAGTGAAGCGGGGTTCAGTTTAAGGAACACTGAAGCTTTCTTT. Its protein is CASSEAGFSLRNTEAFF.

The sample holds a few counts of this clonotype. The chain employs TRBV4-1 and TRBJ1-2; D perhaps matches TRBD1 (6 bases). Looked up from germline, CDR1 is MGHRA and CDR2 is YSYEKL. Trimming removed 0 bases from V and 2 bases from J, with 10 bases in between. This CDR3 has 15 residues. This CDR3 reads CASSQEQGGNYGYTF. The CDR3 DNA sequence: TGCGCCAGCAGCCAAGAACAGGGAGGGAACTATGGCTACACCTTC.

The chain links TRBV7-3 to TRBJ2-1; 12 bases match TRBD2. V gave up 5 bases and J gave up 8 bases; unmatched junction bases: 4. Germline CDR1 is SGHTA and CDR2 is FQGTGA. The CDR3 extends over 14 amino acids. The CDR3 region has the DNA TGTGCCAGCAGCCCTAGCGGGGGGGCAGATGAGCAGTTCTTC. Protein sequence: CASSPSGGADEQFF.

This clonotype was recorded a few times. In nucleotides, the CDR3 is TGTGCCAGCAGCCAAGATATCACGGAGGGATCCACTGAAGCTTTCTTT. Amino acid sequence: CASSQDITEGSTEAFF. The rearrangement links TRBV14 to TRBJ1-1; D unresolved. CDR1 and CDR2 (germline): SGHDN, FVKESK. The V and J ends lost 0 bases and 4 bases respectively, with 15 bases between them. The CDR3 covers 16 residues.

V usage is TRBV27 and J usage is TRBJ2-1; 7 bases fit TRBD1. Germline loops: CDR1 MNHEY, CDR2 SMNVEV (reference sequence). This CDR3 region has 15 residues. Germline trimming cut 5 bases from V and 5 bases from J; bases unmatched to any gene: 9. DNA for the CDR3: TGTGCCAGCAGTCCCGACAGGGTTCAGGACAATGAGCAGTTCTTC. This codes for CASSPDRVQDNEQFF.

This clonotype was seen many times. The J gene is TRBJ1-1, the V gene TRBV28, with TRBD1 as a possible D gene (5 bases). V shed 6 bases and J shed 1 base, with 15 bases lying between them. CDR1 is MDHEN, CDR2 SYDVKM, per germline. CDR3 length: 15 residues. The CDR3 bases are TGTGCCAGCAGGGAGCAGGGTAAGGAGAACACTGAAGCTTTCTTT. Encoded protein: CASREQGKENTEAFF.

This clonotype was detected ten times or more. The gene calls are TRBV27 and TRBJ2-3, with D tentatively TRBD1 (5 bases). The V end lost 10 bases, the J end lost 2 bases, and 19 bases lay between the germline ends. From germline, CDR1 is MNHEY and CDR2 SMNVEV (reference sequence). The CDR3 sequence is 15 residues long. The CDR3 protein is CAIAAGTGNTDTQYF. CDR3 bases: TGTGCCATCGCCGCTGGCACAGGTAACACAGATACGCAGTATTTT.